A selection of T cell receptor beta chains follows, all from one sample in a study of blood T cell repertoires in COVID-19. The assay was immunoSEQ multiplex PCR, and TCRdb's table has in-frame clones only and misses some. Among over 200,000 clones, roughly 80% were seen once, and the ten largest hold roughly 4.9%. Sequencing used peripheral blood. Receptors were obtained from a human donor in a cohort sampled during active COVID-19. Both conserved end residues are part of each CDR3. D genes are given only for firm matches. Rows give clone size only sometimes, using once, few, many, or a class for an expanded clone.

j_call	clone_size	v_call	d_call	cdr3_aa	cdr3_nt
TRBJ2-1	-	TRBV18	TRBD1	CASSPQGAIYNEQFF	TGTGCCAGCTCTCCACAGGGGGCAATCTACAATGAGCAGTTCTTC
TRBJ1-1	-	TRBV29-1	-	CSVARLNTEAFF	TGCAGCGTTGCACGGTTGAACACTGAAGCTTTCTTT
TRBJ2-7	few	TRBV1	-	CTSSQLRSGPLEQYF	TGCACCAGCAGCCAACTTCGTAGCGGGCCCCTCGAGCAGTACTTC
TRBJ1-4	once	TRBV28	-	CASRINEKLFF	TGTGCCAGCCGTATTAATGAAAAACTGTTTTTT
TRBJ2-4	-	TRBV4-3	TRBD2	CASSQDAVAGLAKNIQYF	TGCGCCAGCAGCCAAGATGCGGTAGCGGGATTAGCCAAAAACATTCAGTACTTC
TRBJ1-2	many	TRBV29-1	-	CSVEGGVVYGYTF	TGCAGCGTAGAAGGGGGGGTAGTTTATGGCTACACCTTC
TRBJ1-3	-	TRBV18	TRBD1	CASSRNRGEGNTIYF	TGTGCCAGCTCACGAAACAGGGGTGAAGGAAACACCATATATTTT
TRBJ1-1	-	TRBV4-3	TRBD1	CASRRGQENTEAFF	TGCGCCAGCAGAAGGGGACAGGAGAACACTGAAGCTTTCTTT
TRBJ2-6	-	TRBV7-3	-	CASSAGLSIGANVLTF	TGTGCCAGCAGCGCCGGTTTGTCTATTGGGGCCAACGTCCTGACTTTC
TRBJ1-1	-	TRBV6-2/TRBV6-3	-	CASSYDGRTNTEAFF	TGTGCCAGCAGTTACGACGGGAGGACGAACACTGAAGCTTTCTTT
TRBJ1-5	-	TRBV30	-	CAWGSRGDQPQHF	TGTGCCTGGGGCTCCAGGGGAGATCAGCCCCAGCATTTT
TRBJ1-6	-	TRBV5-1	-	CASSTGNSPLHF	TGCGCCAGCAGCACCGGGAATTCACCCCTCCACTTT
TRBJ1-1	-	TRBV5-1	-	CASSLGPGGMNTEAFF	TGCGCCAGCAGCTTGGGTCCTGGCGGAATGAACACTGAAGCTTTCTTT
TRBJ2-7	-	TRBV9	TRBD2	CASSPRLAGDSYEQYF	TGTGCCAGCAGCCCCCGACTAGCGGGGGACTCCTACGAGCAGTACTTC
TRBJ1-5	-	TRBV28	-	CASSFNRVDQPQHF	TGTGCCAGCAGTTTCAACAGGGTCGATCAGCCCCAGCATTTT
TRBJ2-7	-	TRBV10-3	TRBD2	CAISEVPGLAGGYEQYF	TGTGCCATCAGTGAGGTGCCTGGACTAGCGGGAGGCTACGAGCAGTACTTC
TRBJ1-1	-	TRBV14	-	CASSFAAKNTEAFF	TGTGCCAGCAGCTTTGCCGCTAAGAACACTGAAGCTTTCTTT
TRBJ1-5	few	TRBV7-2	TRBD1	CASSLQGAGNQPQHF	TGTGCCAGCAGCTTACAGGGGGCGGGCAATCAGCCCCAGCATTTT
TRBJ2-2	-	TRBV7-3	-	CASSRGQTGELFF	TGTGCCAGCAGCCGAGGACAAACCGGGGAGCTGTTTTTT
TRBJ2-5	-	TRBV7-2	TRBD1	CASSVGDRVLETQYF	TGTGCCAGCAGCGTTGGGGACAGGGTATTAGAGACCCAGTACTTC
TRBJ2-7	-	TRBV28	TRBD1	CATWGTGWSEQYF	TGTGCCACATGGGGGACAGGGTGGTCCGAGCAGTACTTC
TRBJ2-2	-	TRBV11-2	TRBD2	CASSLAGAGAGELFF	TGTGCCAGCAGCTTAGCTGGAGCGGGAGCCGGGGAGCTGTTTTTT
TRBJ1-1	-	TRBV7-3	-	CASSSSPEKGTEAFF	TGTGCCAGCAGCTCATCCCCCGAAAAGGGGACTGAAGCTTTCTTT
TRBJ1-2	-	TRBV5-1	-	CASSLVADYGYTF	TGCGCCAGCAGCTTGGTGGCCGACTATGGCTACACCTTC
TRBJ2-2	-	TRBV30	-	CAWSVRRGTKTGELFF	TGTGCCTGGAGTGTACGGAGGGGAACGAAGACCGGGGAGCTGTTTTTT
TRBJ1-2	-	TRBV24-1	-	CATSEPGPPYGYTF	TGTGCCACCAGTGAGCCAGGGCCCCCGTATGGCTACACCTTC
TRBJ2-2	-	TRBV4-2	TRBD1	CASSPWTGSNTGELFF	TGTGCCAGCAGCCCGTGGACAGGCTCGAACACCGGGGAGCTGTTTTTT
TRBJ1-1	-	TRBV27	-	CASRTGNTEAFF	TGTGCCAGCAGGACAGGAAACACTGAAGCTTTCTTT
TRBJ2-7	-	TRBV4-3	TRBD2	CASSQVAGRSSYEQYF	TGCGCCAGCAGCCAAGTAGCGGGAAGGAGCTCCTACGAGCAGTACTTC
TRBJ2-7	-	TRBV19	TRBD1	CASSIVTGQGDYEQYF	TGTGCCAGTAGTATAGTAACGGGGCAGGGGGACTACGAGCAGTACTTC
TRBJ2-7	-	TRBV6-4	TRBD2	CASSDSGTSGRKYF	TGTGCCAGCAGTGACTCCGGGACTAGCGGGAGGAAGTACTTC
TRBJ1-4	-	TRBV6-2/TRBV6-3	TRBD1	CASIPLGRDRDDEKLFF	TGTGCCAGCATCCCCTTGGGCCGGGACAGGGACGATGAAAAACTGTTTTTT
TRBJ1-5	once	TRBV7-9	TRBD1	CASSTTGPNQPQHF	TGTGCCAGCAGCACGACAGGGCCCAATCAGCCCCAGCATTTT
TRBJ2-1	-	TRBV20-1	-	CSAYRDEQFF	TGCAGTGCCTATCGCGATGAGCAGTTCTTC
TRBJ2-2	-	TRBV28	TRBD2	CASRRTSVANTGELFF	TGTGCCAGCAGGCGGACTAGCGTCGCGAACACCGGGGAGCTGTTTTTT
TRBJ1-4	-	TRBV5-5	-	CASYSGGTTNEKLFF	TGTGCCAGCTATTCGGGGGGGACGACTAATGAAAAACTGTTTTTT
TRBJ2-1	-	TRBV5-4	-	CASSLNPHTPSYNEQFF	TGTGCCAGCAGCTTGAATCCCCACACCCCCTCCTACAATGAGCAGTTCTTC
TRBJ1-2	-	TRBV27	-	CASSSQTANYGYTF	TGTGCCAGCAGTTCTCAGACAGCTAACTATGGCTACACCTTC
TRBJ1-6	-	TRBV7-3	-	CASSSTRDSPLHF	TGTGCCAGCAGCTCAACCAGGGATTCACCCCTCCACTTT
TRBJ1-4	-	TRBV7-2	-	CASSGWGTVNEKLFF	TGTGCCAGCAGCGGGTGGGGCACCGTAAATGAAAAACTGTTTTTT
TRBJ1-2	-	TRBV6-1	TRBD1	CASSETGGALHGYTF	TGTGCCAGCAGTGAAACAGGGGGCGCGTTACATGGCTACACCTTC
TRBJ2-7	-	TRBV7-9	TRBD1	CASSGSPGQGSYEQYF	TGTGCCAGCAGCGGGTCGCCGGGACAGGGATCCTACGAGCAGTACTTC
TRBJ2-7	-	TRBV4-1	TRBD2	CASSQVSGGNSYEQYF	TGCGCCAGCAGCCAAGTCAGCGGGGGAAACTCCTACGAGCAGTACTTC
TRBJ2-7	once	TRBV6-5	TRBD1	CASSRDRVSYEQYF	TGTGCCAGCAGTCGGGACAGGGTCTCCTACGAGCAGTACTTC
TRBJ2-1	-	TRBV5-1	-	CASSLAIYTGYSYNEQFF	TGCGCCAGCAGCTTGGCCATATATACAGGTTACTCCTACAATGAGCAGTTCTTC
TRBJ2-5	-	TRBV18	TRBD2	CASSPLGAGEETQYF	TGTGCCAGCTCACCGCTTGGGGCGGGAGAAGAGACCCAGTACTTC
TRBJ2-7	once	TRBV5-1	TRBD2	CASSQGLASSKSYEQYF	TGCGCCAGCAGCCAGGGACTAGCGTCATCCAAATCCTACGAGCAGTACTTC
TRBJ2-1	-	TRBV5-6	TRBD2	CASSLDGGSIYNEQFF	TGTGCCAGCAGCTTGGATGGCGGGAGCATCTACAATGAGCAGTTCTTC
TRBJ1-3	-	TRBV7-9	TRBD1	CASSSGQGAPGNTIYF	TGTGCCAGCAGCTCTGGACAGGGGGCTCCTGGAAACACCATATATTTT
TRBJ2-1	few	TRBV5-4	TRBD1	CASSVDRASYNEQFF	TGTGCCAGCAGCGTGGACAGGGCTTCCTACAATGAGCAGTTCTTC
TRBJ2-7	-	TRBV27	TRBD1	CASSWQGAYEQYF	TGTGCCAGCAGTTGGCAGGGGGCCTACGAGCAGTACTTC
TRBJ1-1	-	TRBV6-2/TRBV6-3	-	CASSRGGGEAFF	TGTGCCAGCAGCCGAGGCGGGGGTGAAGCTTTCTTT
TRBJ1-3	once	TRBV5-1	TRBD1	CASSTGTEGNTIYF	TGCGCCAGCAGCACCGGGACAGAGGGAAACACCATATATTTT